The next 18 T cell receptor beta chains were all read from a single sample in a study of T cells in Graves' hyperthyroidism and ophthalmopathy. Amplified TCR beta CDR3 regions derived from RNA transcripts. The TCR CDR3 first-round RT-PCR relied on the HTBI primer set. From the multiplex PCR reads, TCRdb called clonotypes with MiXCR, one entry per CDR3 protein. The sample includes approximately 700,000 distinct CDR3 sequences, about 45% seen only once; the top ten take roughly 7.2%. The sequenced sample was peripheral blood or thyroid tissue (not recorded which). Receptor source: an adult man with Graves' disease, either hyperthyroidism or ophthalmopathy (not recorded which).

This sequence joins TRBV7-2 and TRBJ2-5; 9 bases fit TRBD1. The V gene end was trimmed by 5 bases and the J gene end by 3 bases; junction bases not matched to a gene: 4. The CDR3 is 14 residues long. In germline, CDR1 is SGHTA, CDR2 FQGNSA. CDR3: CASSAGDREETQYF. DNA of the CDR3: TGTGCCAGCAGCGCCGGGGACAGGGAAGAGACCCAGTACTTC.

The chain carries TRBV7-9 and TRBJ2-5, with TRBD1 matching over 9 bases. The ends lost 2 bases at V and 5 bases at J; junction bases unmatched: 3. The CDR3 is 14 amino acids. Germline V gene sequence: CDR1 SEHNR, CDR2 FQNEAQ (reference sequence). The chain's CDR3 is CASSLLGTGETQYF. As DNA, the CDR3 is TGTGCCAGCAGCTTACTGGGGACAGGGGAGACCCAGTACTTC.

This clonotype was seen many times. The chain is built from TRBV29-1 and TRBJ1-2, with 9 bases lining up with TRBD1. The CDR3 is 14 residues long. From germline, CDR1 is SQVTM and CDR2 ANQGSEA. The trim removed 4 bases at V and 3 bases at J, leaving 6 bases unmatched. CDR3 protein: CSVGPGQGDYGYTF. In DNA, the CDR3 is TGCAGCGTTGGGCCGGGACAGGGTGACTATGGCTACACCTTC.

This chain joins TRBV9 and TRBJ1-1; D is possibly TRBD1 (5 bases). The CDR3 is made up of 13 amino acids. CDR1 SGDLS and CDR2 YYNGEE come from the germline V gene. V was clipped by 1 base and J by 5 bases, with 9 bases between them. The CDR3 sequence is CASSVSRGTEAFF. The CDR3 nucleotides read TGTGCCAGCAGCGTAAGCCGGGGGACTGAAGCTTTCTTT.

V gene TRBV9 combines with J gene TRBJ1-2; TRBD1 might be the D (5 bases). Trimming removed 3 bases from V and 4 bases from J, with 16 bases in between. Germline V gene data show CDR1 as SGDLS and CDR2 as YYNGEE. The CDR3 extends over 15 amino acids. CDR3: CASSDKGQASYGYTF. The CDR3 DNA reads as TGTGCCAGCAGCGATAAGGGGCAGGCCAGCTATGGCTACACCTTC. Filled out from reference TRBV9 and TRBJ1-2, the complete variable domain reads DSGVTQTPKHLITATGQRVTLRCSPRSGDLSVYWYQQSLDQGLQFLIQYYNGEERAKGNILERFSAQQFPDLHSELNLSSLELGDSALYFCASSDKGQASYGYTFGSGTRLTVV.

This chain links TRBV10-3 with TRBJ1-1, with D possibly TRBD1 on 5 matching bases. The V end was cut by 10 bases, the J end by 1 base, with 19 bases between. Germline values: CDR1 ENHRY, CDR2 SYGVKD. The CDR3 length is 15 residues. CDR3: CASINAGIRNTEAFF. In nucleotides, the CDR3 is TGTGCCAGCATTAACGCAGGGATCCGGAACACTGAAGCTTTCTTT.

This clonotype was counted ten times or more. The rearrangement links TRBV15 to TRBJ1-4, with D tentatively TRBD1 (6 bases). From germline, CDR1 is LNHNV and CDR2 YYDKDF (reference sequence). The CDR3 spans 14 residues. The ends were cut back, 0 bases at V and 5 bases at J, with 7 bases in the middle. Here the CDR3 reads CATSREGANEKLFF. In nucleotides, the CDR3 is TGTGCCACCAGCAGAGAGGGGGCCAATGAAAAACTGTTTTTT.

Many counts were recorded for this clonotype. V is TRBV7-2 and J is TRBJ2-7; no reliable D call. Germline V gene sequence: CDR1 SGHTA, CDR2 FQGNSA. Trimming pared 2 bases from V and 5 bases from J, leaving 10 bases between. The CDR3 runs 13 residues. CDR3 sequence reads: CASSLSQEHEQYF. The CDR3 nucleotides read TGTGCCAGCAGCTTAAGCCAGGAACACGAGCAGTACTTC.

A word on this clonotype: Compared with germline, one end of the junction differs, possibly owing to a read error. V and J are TRBV5-1 and TRBJ2-7; tentatively, D is TRBD2 (6 bases). From germline, CDR1 is SGHRS and CDR2 YFSETQ. The CDR3 covers 13 residues. DNA of the CDR3: TGTGCCAGCAGCGACGGGGGATTCGACGAGCAGTACTTC. Its protein is CASSDGGFDEQYF.

This clonotype came up many times. The rearrangement uses TRBV20-1 and TRBJ1-1, with unresolved D. V shed 5 bases and J shed 1 base, with 11 bases lying between them. Germline CDR1 DFQATT, CDR2 SNEGSKA (reference sequence). The CDR3 consists of 13 residues. The CDR3 spells CSAGETSNTEAFF. Here the CDR3 DNA reads TGCAGTGCTGGGGAGACTTCGAACACTGAAGCTTTCTTT.

This clonotype has just one count. The rearrangement joins TRBV2 to TRBJ1-5; D unresolved. CDR3 size: 13 residues. V dropped 8 bases and J dropped 3 bases, with 11 bases sitting between them. CDR1 and CDR2 from the germline V gene are SNHLY and FYNNEI. CDR3: CASPESANQPQHF. CDR3 DNA sequence: TGTGCCAGCCCAGAATCGGCCAATCAGCCCCAGCATTTT.

This clonotype was seen many times. The gene calls are TRBV20-1 and TRBJ1-4; D ambiguous. The CDR3 covers 13 residues. The germline V gene encodes CDR1 DFQATT and CDR2 SNEGSKA (reference sequence). Trimming left V 6 bases short and J 3 bases short, with 11 bases between. The CDR3 is CSAPDGPNEKLFF. In DNA form, the CDR3 reads TGCAGTGCCCCTGACGGCCCTAATGAAAAACTGTTTTTT.

This clonotype was recorded many times. The gene calls are TRBV7-8 and TRBJ1-2; D ambiguous. V lost 1 base, J lost 0 bases, and 12 bases lay in between. Germline CDR1 is SGHVS and CDR2 is FQNEAQ. The CDR3 is 16 residues long. Written as DNA, the CDR3 is TGTGCCAGCAGCTTAGATGTGCACCACTCTAACTATGGCTACACCTTC. It encodes CASSLDVHHSNYGYTF.

This chain connects TRBV7-2 to TRBJ1-1, with D possibly TRBD1 on 6 matching bases. V was pared by 5 bases and J by 4 bases, with 14 bases between. CDR3 length: 14 amino acids. The germline CDR1 and CDR2 sequences are SGHTA and FQGNSA. The CDR3 sequence is CASSQGGVFTEAFF. In DNA form, the CDR3 reads TGTGCCAGCAGCCAAGGGGGTGTTTTCACTGAAGCTTTCTTT.

This clonotype appeared a few times. This sequence joins TRBV15 and TRBJ1-6, with a tentative D call TRBD1 (5 bases). Germline loops: CDR1 LNHNV, CDR2 YYDKDF (reference sequence). The length of the CDR3 is 13 residues. The CDR3 spells CATRQSRNSPLHF. CDR3 nucleotide sequence: TGTGCTACAAGACAGTCCCGGAATTCACCCCTCCACTTT.

This clonotype was recorded many times. The chain employs TRBV19 and TRBJ1-2; no clear D. The CDR3 contains 13 residues. V was clipped by 3 bases and J by 7 bases, with 12 bases between them. Germline CDR1 is LNHDA and CDR2 is SQIVND (reference sequence). CDR3 loop: CASSIGQRGGYTF. As DNA, the CDR3 is TGTGCCAGTAGTATTGGTCAGCGAGGTGGCTACACCTTC.

The chain employs TRBV20-1 and TRBJ1-5; no clear D gene. This CDR3 has 14 amino acids. From germline, CDR1 is DFQATT and CDR2 SNEGSKA (reference sequence). V shed 6 bases and J shed 1 base, with 13 bases lying between them. The CDR3 protein is CSATASVSNQPQHF. CDR3 nucleotides: TGCAGTGCCACCGCCTCGGTGAGCAATCAGCCCCAGCATTTT.

The CDR3: CASSNLRPLYTGELFF. The CDR3 nucleotides read TGTGCCAGCAGCAACCTAAGACCGCTCTATACCGGGGAGCTGTTTTTT. The V and J genes are TRBV6-1 and TRBJ2-2; D gene ambiguous. V lost 6 bases, J lost 5 bases, and 19 bases lay in between. CDR1 is MNHNS and CDR2 is SASEGT in the germline V gene. This CDR3 comprises 16 residues.